What follows are 18 T cell receptor beta chains derived from one specimen sequenced in a study of T cell clonality in common variable immunodeficiency. Assay used: immunoSEQ multiplex PCR; TCRdb lists only in-frame clones, some missing. The sample presents some 32,000 clones, none singletons. The sequencing sample was made of peripheral blood mononuclear cells. The receptors were sampled from a person aged 18-70 years in good health.

This clone was recorded many times. The read ends 3 residues before the CDR3 terminus; that terminus is restored from the germline J gene. This chain connects TRBV6-7 to TRBJ2-2; TRBD2 might be the D (6 bases). TRBV6-7 counts as an open reading frame of uncertain function. Trimming removed 5 bases from V and 7 bases from J, with 14 bases in between. This CDR3 is built from 14 residues. The sequenced CDR3 bases are TGTGCCAGCAGTAGGGCGGGGCCCGGCGGGGAG. It codes for CASSRAGPGGE. In full, the CDR3 reads CASSRAGPGGELFF.

About this clone: The read comes to an end 3 residues before the CDR3 does, leaving the germline J gene to fill in the end. The chain has TRBV6-1 and TRBJ2-2; no reliable D call. This CDR3 contains 14 residues. Germline V lookup: CDR1 MNHNS, CDR2 SASEGT. CDR3 protein: CASSGARLGEKLFF. CDR3 bases read: TGTGCCAGCAGTGGGGCGAGGTTGGGTGAAAAG.

This clone was observed a few times. The CDR3 end is not reached by the read, which stops 3 residues before it; the germline J gene fills it in. The rearrangement links TRBV7-9 to TRBJ1-5; D ambiguous. The germline V and J ends were trimmed by 5 bases and 5 bases, with 13 bases remaining between them. CDR1 is SEHNR and CDR2 is FQNEAQ in the germline V gene (reference sequence). This CDR3 contains 14 residues. CDR3 in amino acids: CASSPAGWDQPQHF. The covered CDR3 bases are TGTGCCAGCAGCCCCGCGGGATGGGATCAGCCC.

In its sample, this clone was seen a few times. The read terminates 3 residues before the CDR3 end, so the remaining end is supplied by the germline J gene. The chain has TRBV7-9 and TRBJ1-2; D is ambiguous. The CDR3 consists of 15 residues. CDR1 and CDR2 from the germline V gene are SEHNR and FQNEAQ (reference sequence). The sequenced CDR3 bases are TGTGCCAGCAGCTCACGTATGGGCAGACCCCACGAC. This gives the protein CASSSRMGRPHD. The whole CDR3 sequence reads CASSSRMGRPHDYTF.

There are a few counts of this clone. The CDR3 spells CASSPTQGRETQYF. CDR3 bases read: TGTGCCAGCTCCCCGACACAGGGTCGAGAGACG. The gene calls are TRBV18 and TRBJ2-3, with D possibly matching TRBD1 (6 bases). With the read ending 3 residues before the CDR3 end, the germline J gene is used to fill in that end. CDR3 length: 14 residues. From germline, CDR1 is KGHSH and CDR2 LQKENI.

There are many counts of this clone. Read data end 3 residues before the CDR3 end; the end is taken from the germline J gene. The rearrangement links TRBV7-3 to TRBJ1-5; D is unclear. The CDR3 length is 13 residues. The germline V gene has CDR1 SGHTA and CDR2 FQGTGA. V was trimmed by 5 bases and J by 6 bases, leaving 11 bases between them. CDR3 in amino acids: CASSDTPGQPQHF. The CDR3 DNA, read in part, is TGTGCCAGCAGCGATACCCCGGGTCAGCCC. Using reference TRBV7-3 and TRBJ1-5 for the parts outside the CDR3, the full variable domain is GAGVSQTPSNKVTEKGKYVELRCDPISGHTALYWYRQSLGQGPEFLIYFQGTGAADDSGLPNDRFFAVRPEGSVSTLKIQRTERGDSAVYLCASSDTPGQPQHFGDGTRLSIL.

This clone was found many times. The read stops 3 residues short of the end of the CDR3; the missing end is completed from the germline J gene. The chain couples TRBV7-2 to TRBJ2-7, with D perhaps given as TRBD1 or TRBD2 (6 bases each). This CDR3 region has 14 residues. V lost 4 bases and J 3 bases, leaving 13 bases between the germline ends. Germline-derived CDR1 and CDR2 are SGHTA and FQGNSA. CDR3 DNA, as far as it was read: TGTGCCAGCAGCTCACAGGGAGGTGGCTACGAG. As protein: CASSSQGGGYE. The full CDR3 protein is CASSSQGGGYEQYF. The whole variable domain, filled in from reference TRBV7-2 and TRBJ2-7, reads GAGVSQSPSNKVTEKGKDVELRCDPISGHTALYWYRQSLGQGLEFLIYFQGNSAPDKSGLPSDRFSAERTGGSVSTLTIQRTQQEDSAVYLCASSSQGGGYEQYFGPGTRLTVT.

The sample holds many counts of this clone. The read stops 3 residues short of the end of the CDR3; the missing end is completed from the germline J gene. The rearrangement joins TRBV4-1 to TRBJ2-1, with TRBD2 matching over 9 bases. The CDR3 runs 16 residues. Per germline, CDR1 MGHRA and CDR2 YSYEKL. With 5 bases clipped from V and 4 bases from J, the junction kept 9 bases outside the gene matches. CDR3 loop: CASSFRGSGGYNEQFF. CDR3 DNA (partial): TGCGCCAGCAGCTTTCGGGGTAGCGGGGGTTACAATGAG.

This clone was observed at least ten times. CDR3: CASSRNFHEQYF. The CDR3 DNA, read in part, is TGTGCCAGCAGTCGCAACTTCCACGAG. This chain joins TRBV7-9 and TRBJ2-7, with unresolved D. The read falls 3 residues short of the CDR3 end, and the missing part is taken from the germline J gene. The V end lost 6 bases, the J end lost 5 bases, and 11 bases lay between the germline ends. The CDR3 has 12 amino acids. The V gene's germline CDR1 is SEHNR and CDR2 FQNEAQ (reference sequence). The entire variable domain, with the rest obtained from reference TRBV7-9 and TRBJ2-7, is as follows: DTGVSQNPRHKITKRGQNVTFRCDPISEHNRLYWYRQTLGQGPEFLTYFQNEAQLEKSRLLSDRFSAERPKGSFSTLEIQRTEQGDSAMYLCASSRNFHEQYFGPGTRLTVT.

This clone was seen at least ten times. The read stops 3 residues short of the end of the CDR3; the missing end is completed from the germline J gene. This sequence joins TRBV2 and TRBJ1-2; D is ambiguous. Germline CDR1 and CDR2: SNHLY and FYNNEI. The CDR3 consists of 12 residues. CDR3 DNA (partial): TGTGCCAGCACCCACGATCGCGGCGGC. Its protein is CASTHDRGG. The CDR3 as a whole reads CASTHDRGGYTF.

This clone was observed at least ten times. The missing CDR3 end, 3 residues past where the read stops, is filled in from the germline J gene. The gene calls are TRBV7-3 and TRBJ1-4, with D perhaps matching TRBD1 (6 bases). This CDR3 region has 13 residues. The germline V gene encodes CDR1 SGHTA and CDR2 FQGTGA. The V end lost 8 bases, the J end lost 8 bases, and 15 bases lay between the germline ends. This CDR3 is CASGDIGREKLFF. CDR3 bases read: TGTGCCAGCGGGGACATCGGTCGAGAAAAA.

In the case of this clone: The read finishes 3 residues shy of the CDR3 end, and the germline J gene is used to complete it. The chain has TRBV11-1 and TRBJ1-1; tentatively, D is TRBD1 (6 bases). This CDR3 comprises 14 residues. Germline V CDR1 and CDR2: SGHAT, FQDESV (reference sequence). Trimming pared 5 bases from V and 3 bases from J, leaving 13 bases between. The CDR3 bases that were read are TGTGCCAGCAGCCTACAGGGAGGGGACACTGAA. Translating gives CASSLQGGDTE. The complete CDR3 reads CASSLQGGDTEAFF.

The table lists this clone with many counts. The sequence runs out 3 residues before the end of the CDR3; the remainder is reconstructed from the germline J gene. V gene TRBV4-2 combines with J gene TRBJ2-1; D gene uncertain. Germline V gene data show CDR1 as LGHNA and CDR2 as YNFKEQ. The CDR3 is 16 residues long. The V end lost 6 bases, the J end lost 1 base, and 16 bases lay between the germline ends. CDR3 DNA (partial): TGTGCCAGCAGGCCTACTCTCACTCCTTCCTACAATGAG. Its protein is CASRPTLTPSYNE. The entire CDR3 reads CASRPTLTPSYNEQFF.

This clone was seen only a few times. The missing CDR3 end, 3 residues past where the read stops, is filled in from the germline J gene. This chain links TRBV7-9 with TRBJ1-2, with unresolved D. The CDR3 loop spans 15 amino acids. The germline CDR1 and CDR2 sequences are SEHNR and FQNEAQ (reference sequence). The sequenced part of the CDR3 DNA is TGTGCCAGCAGCTTAGACGCGGGCTTCTACAATGAC. Encoded protein: CASSLDAGFYND. The whole CDR3 protein reads CASSLDAGFYNDYTF.

This clone occurred many times. The observed sequence ends 3 residues before the CDR3 terminus, with the missing tail filled in from the germline J gene. The genes are TRBV19 and TRBJ1-1; possibly TRBD1 for D (5 bases). The CDR3 has 14 amino acids. V lost 5 bases, J lost 4 bases, and 14 bases lay in between. From germline, CDR1 is LNHDA and CDR2 SQIVND (reference sequence). CDR3 DNA (partial): TGTGCCAGTAGTCCGGACACTCCTGGCACTGAA. The encoded protein is CASSPDTPGTE. The CDR3, in full, reads CASSPDTPGTEAFF. The full variable domain, completed using reference TRBV19 and TRBJ1-1, is DGGITQSPKYLFRKEGQNVTLSCEQNLNHDAMYWYRQDPGQGLRLIYYSQIVNDFQKGDIAEGYSVSREKKESFPLTVTSAQKNPTAFYLCASSPDTPGTEAFFGQGTRLTVV.

As regards this clone: Coverage ceases 3 residues before the CDR3 finishes, and the germline J gene fills in the end. The identical CDR3 is also encoded by other nucleotide sequences in the sample. The chain links TRBV19 to TRBJ1-1; 8 nucleotides match TRBD1. CDR3 length: 15 amino acids. Trimming removed 1 base from V and 1 base from J; junction bases left unmatched: 2. CDR1 is LNHDA and CDR2 is SQIVND in the germline V gene (reference sequence). The CDR3: CASSIVGTGNTEAFF. The sequenced CDR3 bases are TGTGCCAGTAGTATAGTAGGGACAGGGAACACTGAA.

The sample holds many counts of this clone. The observed sequence ends 3 residues before the CDR3 terminus, with the missing tail filled in from the germline J gene. The chain is built from TRBV10-1 and TRBJ2-2; weak D call: TRBD1 (6 bases). The CDR3 extends over 13 amino acids. Germline values: CDR1 WNHNN, CDR2 SYGVQD (reference sequence). V was trimmed by 6 bases and J by 6 bases, leaving 11 bases between them. CDR3: CASSSGQSGELFF. Incomplete CDR3 DNA: TGCGCCAGCAGCTCCGGACAGTCCGGGGAG.

As regards this clone: The CDR3 extends 3 residues past the end of the read, so its final part is completed from the germline J gene. The chain combines TRBV19 with TRBJ2-1; 12 positions agree with TRBD2. In germline, CDR1 is LNHDA, CDR2 SQIVND (reference sequence). The CDR3 spans 19 residues. Unmatched junction bases numbered 18, after V lost 5 bases and J lost 7 bases. CDR3 loop: CASSQHGLAGSPLRNEQFF. CDR3 bases read: TGTGCCAGTAGTCAACACGGACTAGCGGGAAGCCCTCTGCGGAATGAG.